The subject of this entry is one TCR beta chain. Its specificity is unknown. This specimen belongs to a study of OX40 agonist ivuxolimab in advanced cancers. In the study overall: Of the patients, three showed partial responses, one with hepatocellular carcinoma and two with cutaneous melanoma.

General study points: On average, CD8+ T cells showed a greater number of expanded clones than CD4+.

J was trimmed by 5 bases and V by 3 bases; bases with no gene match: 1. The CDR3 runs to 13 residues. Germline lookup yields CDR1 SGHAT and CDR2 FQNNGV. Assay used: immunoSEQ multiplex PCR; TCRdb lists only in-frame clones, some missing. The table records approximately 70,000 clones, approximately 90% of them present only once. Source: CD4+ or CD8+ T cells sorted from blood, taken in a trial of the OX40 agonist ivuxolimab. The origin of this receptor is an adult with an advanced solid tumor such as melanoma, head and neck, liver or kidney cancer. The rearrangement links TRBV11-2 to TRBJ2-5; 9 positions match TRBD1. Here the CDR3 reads CASSFGQGETQYF. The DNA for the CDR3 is TGTGCCAGCAGCTTCGGACAGGGGGAGACCCAGTACTTC.